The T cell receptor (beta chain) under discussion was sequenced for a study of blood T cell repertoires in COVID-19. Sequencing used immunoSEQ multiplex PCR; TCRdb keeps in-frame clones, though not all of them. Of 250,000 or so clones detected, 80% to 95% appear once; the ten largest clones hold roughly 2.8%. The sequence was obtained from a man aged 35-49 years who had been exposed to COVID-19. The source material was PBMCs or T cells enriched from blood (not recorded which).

The CDR3 sequence is CASSQDPPSDRGDTQYF. Here the CDR3 DNA reads TGCGCCAGCAGCCAAGATCCCCCTTCCGACAGGGGCGATACGCAGTATTTT. The chain employs TRBV4-1 and TRBJ2-3; 8 positions agree with TRBD1. J lost 6 bases, V lost 0 bases, and 11 bases had no gene match. The length of the CDR3 is 17 residues. The germline CDR1 and CDR2 sequences are MGHRA and YSYEKL.